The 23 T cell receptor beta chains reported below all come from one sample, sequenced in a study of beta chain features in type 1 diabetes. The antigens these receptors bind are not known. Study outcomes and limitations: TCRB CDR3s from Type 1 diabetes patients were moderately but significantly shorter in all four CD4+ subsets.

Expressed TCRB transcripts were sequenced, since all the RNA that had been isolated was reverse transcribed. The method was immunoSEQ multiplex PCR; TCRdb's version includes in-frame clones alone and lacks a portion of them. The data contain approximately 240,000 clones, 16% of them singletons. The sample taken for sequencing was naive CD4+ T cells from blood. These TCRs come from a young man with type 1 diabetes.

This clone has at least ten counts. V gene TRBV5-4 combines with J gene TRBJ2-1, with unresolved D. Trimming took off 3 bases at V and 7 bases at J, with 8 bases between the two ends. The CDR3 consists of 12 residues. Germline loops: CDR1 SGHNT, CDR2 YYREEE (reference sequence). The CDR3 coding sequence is TGTGCCAGCAGCTCCCCTTGGAATGAGCAGTTCTTC. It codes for CASSSPWNEQFF.

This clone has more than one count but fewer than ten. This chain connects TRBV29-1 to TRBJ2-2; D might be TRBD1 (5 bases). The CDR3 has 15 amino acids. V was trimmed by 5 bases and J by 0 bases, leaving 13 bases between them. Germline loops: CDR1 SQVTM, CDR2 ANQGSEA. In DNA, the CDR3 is TGCAGCGTTCAGGGCAGGGATACGAACACCGGGGAGCTGTTTTTT. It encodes CSVQGRDTNTGELFF.

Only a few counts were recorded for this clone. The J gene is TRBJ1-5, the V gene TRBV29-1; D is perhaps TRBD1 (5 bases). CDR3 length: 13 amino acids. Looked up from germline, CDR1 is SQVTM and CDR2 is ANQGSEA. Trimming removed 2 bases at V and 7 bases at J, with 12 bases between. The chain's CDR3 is CSVENGGAQPQHF. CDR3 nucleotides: TGCAGCGTTGAAAATGGGGGAGCCCAGCCCCAGCATTTT.

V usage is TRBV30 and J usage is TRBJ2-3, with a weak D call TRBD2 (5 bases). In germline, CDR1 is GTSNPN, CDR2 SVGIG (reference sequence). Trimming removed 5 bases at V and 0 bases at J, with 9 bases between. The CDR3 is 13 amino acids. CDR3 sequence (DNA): TGTGCCTGGGGGAGTTCTAGCACAGATACGCAGTATTTT. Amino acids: CAWGSSSTDTQYF. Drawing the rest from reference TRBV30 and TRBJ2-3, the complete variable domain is SQTIHQWPATLVQPVGSPLSLECTVEGTSNPNLYWYRQAAGRGLQLLFYSVGIGQISSEVPQNLSASRPQDRQFILSSKKLLLSDSGFYLCAWGSSSTDTQYFGPGTRLTVL.

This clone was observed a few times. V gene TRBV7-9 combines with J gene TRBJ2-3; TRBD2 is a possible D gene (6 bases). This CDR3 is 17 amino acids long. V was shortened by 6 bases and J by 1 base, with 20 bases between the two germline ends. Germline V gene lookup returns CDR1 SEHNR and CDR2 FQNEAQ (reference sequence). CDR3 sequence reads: CASSSIPGGMRTDTQYF. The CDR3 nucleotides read TGTGCCAGCAGTTCAATCCCCGGAGGGATGCGCACAGATACGCAGTATTTT.

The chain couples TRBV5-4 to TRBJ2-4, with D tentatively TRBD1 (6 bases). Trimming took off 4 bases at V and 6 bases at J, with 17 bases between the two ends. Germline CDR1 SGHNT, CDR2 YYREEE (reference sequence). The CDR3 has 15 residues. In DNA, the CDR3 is TGTGCCAGCAGCCAAAACCTGATACAGGGAAACATTCAGTACTTC. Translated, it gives CASSQNLIQGNIQYF.

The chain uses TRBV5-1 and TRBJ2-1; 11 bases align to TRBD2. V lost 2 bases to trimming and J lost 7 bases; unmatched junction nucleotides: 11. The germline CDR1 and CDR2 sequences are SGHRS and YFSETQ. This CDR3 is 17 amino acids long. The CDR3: CASSFGLAGGPGNEQFF. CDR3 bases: TGCGCCAGCAGCTTTGGTTTAGCGGGAGGGCCGGGGAATGAGCAGTTCTTC.

The CDR3 DNA follows: TGTGCCAGCAGCCTACCGACTAGCGGGTACGAGCAGTACTTC. Translation: CASSLPTSGYEQYF. The chain is built from TRBV7-2 and TRBJ2-7, with 10 bases matching TRBD2. In germline, CDR1 is SGHTA, CDR2 FQGNSA. The CDR3 runs 14 residues. J lost 4 bases, V lost 5 bases, and 5 bases had no gene match.

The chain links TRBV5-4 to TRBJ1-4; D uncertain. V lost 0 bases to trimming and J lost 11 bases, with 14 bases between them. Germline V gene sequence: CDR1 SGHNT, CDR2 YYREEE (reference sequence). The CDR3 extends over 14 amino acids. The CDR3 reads CASSLAAVGEKLFF. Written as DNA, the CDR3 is TGTGCCAGCAGCTTGGCCGCCGTTGGGGAGAAACTGTTTTTT.

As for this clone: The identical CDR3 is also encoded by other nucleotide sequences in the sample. The CDR3 reads CASSFYQETQYF. The DNA for the CDR3 is TGTGCCAGCAGCTTCTACCAAGAGACCCAGTACTTC. The chain couples TRBV7-2 to TRBJ2-5; D remains ambiguous. This CDR3 spans 12 amino acids. The V and J ends lost 3 bases and 0 bases respectively, with 2 bases between them. Germline-derived CDR1 and CDR2 are SGHTA and FQGNSA. The entire variable domain, with the rest obtained from reference TRBV7-2 and TRBJ2-5, is as follows: GAGVSQSPSNKVTEKGKDVELRCDPISGHTALYWYRQSLGQGLEFLIYFQGNSAPDKSGLPSDRFSAERTGGSVSTLTIQRTQQEDSAVYLCASSFYQETQYFGPGTRLLVL.

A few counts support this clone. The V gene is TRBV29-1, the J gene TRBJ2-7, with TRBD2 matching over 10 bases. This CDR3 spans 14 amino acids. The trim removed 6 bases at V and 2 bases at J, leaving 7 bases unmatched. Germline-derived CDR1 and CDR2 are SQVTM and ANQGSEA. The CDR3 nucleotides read TGCAGCGTCGCTGGGACTAGCGAGACCTACGAGCAGTACTTC. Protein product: CSVAGTSETYEQYF.

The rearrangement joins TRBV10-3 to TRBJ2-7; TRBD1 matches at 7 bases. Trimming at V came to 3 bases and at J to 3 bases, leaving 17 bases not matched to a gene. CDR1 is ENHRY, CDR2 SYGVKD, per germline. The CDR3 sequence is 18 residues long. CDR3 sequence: CAISDPPSGDRVHYEQYF. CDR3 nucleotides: TGTGCCATCAGTGACCCACCCTCTGGGGACAGAGTTCACTACGAGCAGTACTTC.

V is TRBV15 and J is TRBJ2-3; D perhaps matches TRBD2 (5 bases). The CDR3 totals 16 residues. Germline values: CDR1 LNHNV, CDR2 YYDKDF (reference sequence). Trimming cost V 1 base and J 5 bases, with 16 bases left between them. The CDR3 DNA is TGTGCCACCAGCAGAGGGCTAGCCTTGAAGGTAGATACGCAGTATTTT. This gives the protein CATSRGLALKVDTQYF.

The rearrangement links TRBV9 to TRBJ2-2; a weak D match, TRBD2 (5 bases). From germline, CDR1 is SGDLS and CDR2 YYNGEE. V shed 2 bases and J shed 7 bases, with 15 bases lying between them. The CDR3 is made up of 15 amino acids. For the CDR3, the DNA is TGTGCCAGCAGCGTGACTGGGAGTAACGACGGGGAGCTGTTTTTT. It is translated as CASSVTGSNDGELFF.

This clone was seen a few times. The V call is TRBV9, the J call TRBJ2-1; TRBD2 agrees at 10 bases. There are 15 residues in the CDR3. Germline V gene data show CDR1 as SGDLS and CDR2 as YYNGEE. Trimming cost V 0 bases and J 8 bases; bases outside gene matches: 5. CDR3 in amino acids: CASSVGASGSYEQFF. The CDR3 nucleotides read TGTGCCAGCAGCGTAGGGGCTAGCGGGAGTTATGAGCAGTTCTTC.

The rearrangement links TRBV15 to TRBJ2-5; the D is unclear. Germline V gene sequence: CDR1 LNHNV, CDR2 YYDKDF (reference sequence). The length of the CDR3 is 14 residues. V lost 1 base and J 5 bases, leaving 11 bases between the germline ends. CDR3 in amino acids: CATSRGPNVETQYF. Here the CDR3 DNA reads TGTGCCACCAGCAGAGGTCCGAACGTCGAGACCCAGTACTTC.

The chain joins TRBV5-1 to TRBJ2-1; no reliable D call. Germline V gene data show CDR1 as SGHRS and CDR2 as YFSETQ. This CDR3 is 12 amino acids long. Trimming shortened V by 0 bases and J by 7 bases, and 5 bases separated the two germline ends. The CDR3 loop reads CASSLEQNEQFF. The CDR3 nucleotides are TGCGCCAGCAGCTTGGAGCAAAATGAGCAGTTCTTC.

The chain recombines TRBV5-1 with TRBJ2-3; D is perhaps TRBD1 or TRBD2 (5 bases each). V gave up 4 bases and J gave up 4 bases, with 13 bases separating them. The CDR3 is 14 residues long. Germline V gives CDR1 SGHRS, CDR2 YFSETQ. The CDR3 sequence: CASSQGRSADTQYF. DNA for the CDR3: TGCGCCAGCAGCCAGGGACGGTCGGCAGATACGCAGTATTTT.

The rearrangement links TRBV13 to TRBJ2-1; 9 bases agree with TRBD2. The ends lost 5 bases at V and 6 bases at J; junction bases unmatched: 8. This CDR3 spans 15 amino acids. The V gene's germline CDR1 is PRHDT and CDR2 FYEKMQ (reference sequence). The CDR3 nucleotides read TGTGCCAGCAGCCCCCGGGTAGCGGGAGTCAATGAGCAGTTCTTC. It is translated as CASSPRVAGVNEQFF.

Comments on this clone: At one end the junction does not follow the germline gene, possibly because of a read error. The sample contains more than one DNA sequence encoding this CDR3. As DNA, the CDR3 is TGTGCCAGCAGTTACTCCTCCGAGCAGTACTTC. Amino acid sequence: CASSYSSEQYF. V gene TRBV6-5 combines with J gene TRBJ2-7; D unresolved. The CDR3 length is 11 residues. Germline V gene data show CDR1 as MNHEY and CDR2 as SVGAGI.

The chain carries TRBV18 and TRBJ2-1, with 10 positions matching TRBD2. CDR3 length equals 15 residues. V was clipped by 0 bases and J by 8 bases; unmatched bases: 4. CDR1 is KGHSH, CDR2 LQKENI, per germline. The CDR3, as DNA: TGTGCCAGCTCACCACCTTCTAGCGGGAGATATGAGCAGTTCTTC. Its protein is CASSPPSSGRYEQFF.

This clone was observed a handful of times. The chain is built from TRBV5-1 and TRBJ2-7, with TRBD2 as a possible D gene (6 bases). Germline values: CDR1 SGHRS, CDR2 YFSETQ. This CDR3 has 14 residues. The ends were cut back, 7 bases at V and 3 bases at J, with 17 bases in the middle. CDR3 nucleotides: TGCGCCAGCCTGATCGGAGGGAGCCACTACGAGCAGTACTTC. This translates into CASLIGGSHYEQYF.

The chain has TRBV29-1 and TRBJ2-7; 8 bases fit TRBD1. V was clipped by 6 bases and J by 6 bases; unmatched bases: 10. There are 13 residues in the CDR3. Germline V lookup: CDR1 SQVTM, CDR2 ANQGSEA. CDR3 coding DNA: TGCAGCGTCACGGAGACAGGGGCGGGCGAGCAGTACTTC. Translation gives CSVTETGAGEQYF.